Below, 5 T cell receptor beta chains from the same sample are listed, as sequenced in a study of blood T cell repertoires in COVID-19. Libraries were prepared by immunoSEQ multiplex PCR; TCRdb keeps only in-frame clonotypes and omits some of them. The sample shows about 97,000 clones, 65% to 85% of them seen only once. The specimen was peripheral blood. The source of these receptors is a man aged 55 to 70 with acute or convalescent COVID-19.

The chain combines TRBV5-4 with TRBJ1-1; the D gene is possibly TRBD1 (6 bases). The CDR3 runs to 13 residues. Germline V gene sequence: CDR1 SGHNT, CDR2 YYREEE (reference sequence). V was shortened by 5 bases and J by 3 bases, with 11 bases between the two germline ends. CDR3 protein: CASRARTDTEAFF. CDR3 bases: TGTGCCAGCAGAGCACGGACAGACACTGAAGCTTTCTTT.

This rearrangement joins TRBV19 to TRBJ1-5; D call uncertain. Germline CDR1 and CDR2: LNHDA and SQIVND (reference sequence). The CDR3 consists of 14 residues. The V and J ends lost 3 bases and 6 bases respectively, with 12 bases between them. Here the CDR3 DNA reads TGTGCCAGTAGTATTCGGGGTTTTCTTCAGCCCCAGCATTTT. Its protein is CASSIRGFLQPQHF. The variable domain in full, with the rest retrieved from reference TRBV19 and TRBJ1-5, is DGGITQSPKYLFRKEGQNVTLSCEQNLNHDAMYWYRQDPGQGLRLIYYSQIVNDFQKGDIAEGYSVSREKKESFPLTVTSAQKNPTAFYLCASSIRGFLQPQHFGDGTRLSIL.

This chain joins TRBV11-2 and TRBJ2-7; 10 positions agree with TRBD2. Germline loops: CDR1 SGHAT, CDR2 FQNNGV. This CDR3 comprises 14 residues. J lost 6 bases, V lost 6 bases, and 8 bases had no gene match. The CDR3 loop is CASSPGLAAREQYF. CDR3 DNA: TGTGCCAGCAGTCCAGGACTAGCGGCACGCGAGCAGTACTTC.

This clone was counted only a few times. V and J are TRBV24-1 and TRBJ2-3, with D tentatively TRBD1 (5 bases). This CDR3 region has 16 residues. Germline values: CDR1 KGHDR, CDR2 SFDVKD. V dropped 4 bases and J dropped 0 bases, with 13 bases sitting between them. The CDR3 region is CATSDPGRASTDTQYF. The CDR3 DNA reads TGTGCCACCAGTGACCCTGGCAGGGCTAGCACAGATACGCAGTATTTT.

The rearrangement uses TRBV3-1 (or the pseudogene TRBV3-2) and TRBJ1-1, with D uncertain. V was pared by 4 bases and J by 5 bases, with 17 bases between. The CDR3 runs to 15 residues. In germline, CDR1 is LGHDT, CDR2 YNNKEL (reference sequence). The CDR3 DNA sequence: TGTGCCAGCAGCCCTATGGCGGGGATGACGACTGAAGCTTTCTTT. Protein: CASSPMAGMTTEAFF.